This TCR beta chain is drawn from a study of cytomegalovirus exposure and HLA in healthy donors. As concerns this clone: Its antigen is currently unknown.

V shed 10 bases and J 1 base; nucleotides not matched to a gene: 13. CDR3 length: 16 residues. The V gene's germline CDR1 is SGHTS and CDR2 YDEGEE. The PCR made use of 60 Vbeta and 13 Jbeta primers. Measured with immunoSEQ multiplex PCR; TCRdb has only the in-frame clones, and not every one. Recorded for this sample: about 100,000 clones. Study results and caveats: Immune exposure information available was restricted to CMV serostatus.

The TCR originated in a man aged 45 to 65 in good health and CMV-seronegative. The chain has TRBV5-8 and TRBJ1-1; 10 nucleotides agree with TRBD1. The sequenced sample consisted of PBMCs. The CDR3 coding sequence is TGTGCCGGCCCCGGGACAGGGGTCGAGGAGAACACTGAAGCTTTCTTT. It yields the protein CAGPGTGVEENTEAFF.